Below are 28 T cell receptor beta chains sequenced from a single sample in a study of T-cell memory formation after mild COVID-19. TCRdb redid the calling of the 5' RACE reads with MiXCR, one entry per CDR3 protein. This sample yields hundreds of thousands of distinct CDR3 sequences, of which around 13% are seen a single time; about 24% belongs to the top ten. Sequenced input: PBMCs or a T cell subset sorted from them (not recorded which). Every receptor here comes from a man between 18 and 29 years old who had mild COVID-19 (a few samples of this study predate the infection). Cell type and time point are not known.

The chain combines TRBV7-2 with TRBJ1-1; TRBD1 matches 8 bases. The CDR3 contains 14 residues. Germline V lookup: CDR1 SGHTA, CDR2 FQGNSA. With 4 bases clipped from V and 4 bases from J, the junction kept 5 bases outside the gene matches. In DNA, the CDR3 is TGTGCCAGCAGCTGGACAGGGAGCATCACTGAAGCTTTCTTT. Protein: CASSWTGSITEAFF.

This clonotype was seen more than once but under ten times. CDR3 DNA: TGTGCCAGCTCACCACCGAATGGTGAAGCTTTCTTT. As protein: CASSPPNGEAFF. V is TRBV18 and J is TRBJ1-1; no clear D. The V gene lost 0 bases and the J gene lost 7 bases, with 6 bases spanning the gap. Germline V gives CDR1 KGHSH, CDR2 LQKENI. This CDR3 comprises 12 residues. The variable domain in full, with the rest retrieved from reference TRBV18 and TRBJ1-1, is NAGVMQNPRHLVRRRGQEARLRCSPMKGHSHVYWYRQLPEEGLKFMVYLQKENIIDESGMPKERFSAEFPKEGPSILRIQQVVRGDSAAYFCASSPPNGEAFFGQGTRLTVV.

This sequence joins TRBV12-3 or TRBV12-4 and TRBJ1-2, with a possible D match to TRBD1 (5 bases). V was pared by 5 bases and J by 4 bases, with 11 bases between. The length of the CDR3 is 13 residues. The CDR3 DNA sequence: TGTGCCAGCAGTGCGGGACTTACCTATGGCTACACCTTC. Translation gives CASSAGLTYGYTF.

This rearrangement joins TRBV12-3 or TRBV12-4 to TRBJ2-7; D ambiguous. This CDR3 has 14 residues. The V end was cut by 3 bases, the J end by 0 bases, with 9 bases between. The CDR3, as DNA: TGTGCCAGCAGTTTGGATGGGGTCTCCTACGAGCAGTACGTC. It yields the protein CASSLDGVSYEQYV.

The rearrangement joins TRBV5-1 to TRBJ2-2, with D tentatively TRBD1 (6 bases). V lost 2 bases, J lost 6 bases, and 14 bases lay in between. Per germline, CDR1 SGHRS and CDR2 YFSETQ. This CDR3 is 15 amino acids long. The CDR3 DNA reads as TGCGCCAGCAGCTTCTATGGGGGCACGGCCGGGGAGCTGTTTTTT. Protein product: CASSFYGGTAGELFF.

This clonotype was counted a few times. The chain carries TRBV28 and TRBJ2-5, with TRBD1 as a possible D gene (5 bases). Germline CDR1 reads MDHEN; CDR2 reads SYDVKM. The CDR3 consists of 13 residues. With 3 bases removed from V and 7 bases from J, the gap between germline ends came to 12 bases. Here the CDR3 reads CASSLRDQGTQYF. As DNA, the CDR3 is TGTGCCAGCAGTTTGAGAGACCAGGGGACCCAGTACTTC.

In this sample, this clonotype turned up a few times. The V and J genes are TRBV2 and TRBJ1-5; unclear D gene. CDR3 length: 12 amino acids. Germline V CDR1 and CDR2: SNHLY, FYNNEI. V was pared by 4 bases and J by 10 bases, with 11 bases between. CDR3 DNA: TGTGCCAGCAGTGGAGAAATCAGCCCCCAGCATTTT. Translated, it gives CASSGEISPQHF.

This clonotype was counted between two and nine times. V is TRBV7-2 and J is TRBJ1-5, with D hard to call. The CDR3 has 14 amino acids. Germline CDR1 is SGHTA and CDR2 is FQGNSA. V was pared by 0 bases and J by 1 base, with 4 bases between. CDR3 DNA: TGTGCCAGCAGCTTAGCCAGAAGCAATCAGCCCCAGCATTTT. Its translation is CASSLARSNQPQHF.

The J gene is TRBJ2-2, the V gene TRBV10-3, with 10 bases fitting TRBD2. With 11 bases clipped from V and 1 base from J, the junction kept 4 bases outside the gene matches. The CDR3 sequence is 14 residues long. Germline loops: CDR1 ENHRY, CDR2 SYGVKD. The CDR3 sequence is CAVRLAGNTGELFF. In nucleotides, the CDR3 is TGTGCCGTCCGACTAGCGGGGAACACCGGGGAGCTGTTTTTT.

The rearrangement joins TRBV5-6 to TRBJ1-1; D unclear. The CDR3 extends over 14 amino acids. The V end was cut by 5 bases, the J end by 3 bases, with 14 bases between. Germline CDR1 and CDR2: SGHDT and YYEEEE. The CDR3 nucleotides read TGTGCCAGCAGGGGCCTTATAATTCACACTGAAGCTTTCTTT. This sequence encodes CASRGLIIHTEAFF.

The V gene is TRBV27, the J gene TRBJ1-1, with D unclear. This CDR3 has 13 amino acids. Germline CDR1 is MNHEY and CDR2 is SMNVEV (reference sequence). V lost 5 bases and J 6 bases, leaving 13 bases between the germline ends. As DNA, the CDR3 is TGTGCCAGCAGTCCCGGTAGGACGGCTGAAGCTTTCTTT. Its translation: CASSPGRTAEAFF.

The sample holds many counts of this clonotype. J is TRBJ1-2 and V is TRBV12-3 or TRBV12-4; D remains unclear. The V end lost 4 bases, the J end lost 2 bases, and 8 bases lay between the germline ends. This CDR3 region has 13 residues. The DNA of the CDR3 is TGTGCCAGCAGTTCGGCGGTCAACTATGGCTACACCTTC. As protein: CASSSAVNYGYTF.

The chain combines TRBV7-8 with TRBJ1-1; perhaps TRBD1 as D (6 bases). Germline V gives CDR1 SGHVS, CDR2 FQNEAQ. Trimming left V 5 bases short and J 5 bases short, with 15 bases between. CDR3 size: 14 residues. This CDR3 reads CASSPGQFPTEAFF. As DNA, the CDR3 is TGTGCCAGCAGCCCTGGACAGTTCCCAACTGAAGCTTTCTTT.

This clonotype has ten or more counts. The chain combines TRBV27 with TRBJ1-5; possible D gene TRBD1, 5 bases. CDR1 and CDR2 (germline): MNHEY, SMNVEV (reference sequence). Deletions cut 1 base from V and 5 bases from J, with 15 bases between. The CDR3 consists of 16 residues. The CDR3 DNA sequence: TGTGCCAGCAGTTTATTTAGCCAGGGTGGGCATCAGCCCCAGCATTTT. Translation: CASSLFSQGGHQPQHF.

Here the CDR3 DNA reads TGTGCCAGCAGTTACTGGGACAGGGTTGGAGATACGCAGTATTTT. It specifies CASSYWDRVGDTQYF. V gene TRBV6-2 or TRBV6-3 combines with J gene TRBJ2-3; the match to TRBD1 covers 9 bases. The CDR3 totals 15 residues. V shed 1 base and J 5 bases; nucleotides not matched to a gene: 4. Germline assignment: CDR1 MNHEY and CDR2 SVGEGT.

The rearrangement links TRBV6-5 to TRBJ2-1; D is undetermined. The CDR3 runs 11 residues. Per the germline V gene, CDR1 is MNHEY and CDR2 is SVGAGI. The V end was cut by 10 bases, the J end by 9 bases, with 13 bases between. The CDR3 reads CATWGFGEQFF. The CDR3 DNA sequence: TGTGCCACCTGGGGATTTGGTGAGCAGTTCTTC.

This clonotype was seen many times. The chain links TRBV24-1 to TRBJ2-1, with D unresolved. V was pared by 7 bases and J by 9 bases, with 12 bases between. CDR1 is KGHDR, CDR2 SFDVKD, per germline. The CDR3 is 12 residues long. The CDR3 DNA is TGTGCCACCAGGACCAAGACGGGTGAGCAGTTCTTC. Its protein product is CATRTKTGEQFF.

The gene calls are TRBV10-2 and TRBJ2-7; 8 nucleotides agree with TRBD2. Germline assignment: CDR1 WSHSY and CDR2 SAAADI. This CDR3 region has 14 residues. V was pared by 3 bases and J by 3 bases, with 4 bases of the junction left unmatched. CDR3 residues: CASSDGTSLYEQYF. DNA for the CDR3: TGCGCCAGCAGTGACGGGACTAGTCTCTACGAGCAGTACTTC.

This clonotype has just a few counts. V usage is TRBV6-5 and J usage is TRBJ2-1, with a weak D call TRBD1 (6 bases). V was shortened by 10 bases and J by 2 bases, with 15 bases between the two germline ends. This CDR3 is 14 amino acids long. CDR1 is MNHEY, CDR2 SVGAGI, per germline. This CDR3 is CATRRRTAYNEQFF. CDR3 in DNA: TGTGCCACCCGCCGGCGGACAGCCTACAATGAGCAGTTCTTC.

The chain carries TRBV7-7 and TRBJ2-2; unclear D gene. CDR3 length: 14 amino acids. With 1 base removed from V and 5 bases from J, the gap between germline ends came to 8 bases. Germline V lookup: CDR1 SSHAT, CDR2 FNYEAQ (reference sequence). The CDR3 nucleotides read TGTGCCAGCAGCTTAGACCTGGGAACCGGGGAGCTGTTTTTT. Encoded protein: CASSLDLGTGELFF.

This clonotype has a count of ten or more. The J gene is TRBJ2-4, the V gene TRBV10-3, with 7 bases identical to TRBD2. The CDR3 loop spans 15 amino acids. The J segment lost 9 bases and the V segment lost 6 bases, leaving 14 bases of the junction unmatched. Germline CDR1 and CDR2: ENHRY and SYGVKD. CDR3 in amino acids: CAISDETSGEGIQYF. The CDR3 coding sequence is TGTGCCATCAGCGACGAGACTAGTGGGGAGGGCATTCAGTACTTC.

The chain combines TRBV28 with TRBJ1-1; no clear D gene. The CDR3 length is 12 residues. Trimming pared 3 bases from V and 5 bases from J, leaving 7 bases between. The germline gives CDR1 MDHEN, CDR2 SYDVKM. The CDR3 region is CASSLRITEAFF. In nucleotides, the CDR3 is TGTGCCAGCAGTTTGAGGATTACTGAAGCTTTCTTT.

The DNA of the CDR3 is TGTGCCAGCAGCCTATATAGCGGGACGATCGGGGAGCTGTTTTTT. Translation: CASSLYSGTIGELFF. V usage is TRBV7-9 and J usage is TRBJ2-2; 8 nucleotides line up with TRBD2. The CDR3 is 15 residues long. Germline V lookup: CDR1 SEHNR, CDR2 FQNEAQ (reference sequence). V lost 5 bases, J lost 7 bases, and 9 bases stayed unmatched.

A few counts support this clonotype. The genes are TRBV4-3 and TRBJ2-7; D might be TRBD2 (6 bases). Germline-derived CDR1 and CDR2 are LGHNA and YSLEER. V shed 4 bases and J shed 2 bases, with 15 bases lying between them. This CDR3 has 15 residues. CDR3 DNA: TGCGCCAGCAGCCCCTCCCGAACGGGGGCCTACGAGCAGTACTTC. It is translated as CASSPSRTGAYEQYF.

Only a few counts were recorded for this clonotype. The V call is TRBV29-1, the J call TRBJ1-1; a possible D gene is TRBD1 (6 bases). The CDR3 has 12 amino acids. The V and J ends lost 7 bases and 1 base respectively, with 10 bases between them. CDR1 and CDR2 (germline): SQVTM, ANQGSEA. The CDR3 nucleotides read TGCAGCGACCGGGGGCCGAACACTGAAGCTTTCTTT. This codes for CSDRGPNTEAFF.

V gene TRBV9 combines with J gene TRBJ2-2, with TRBD2 identical over 12 bases. CDR1 is SGDLS, CDR2 YYNGEE, per germline. With V trimmed by 4 bases and J by 0 bases, 7 bases remained unmatched. The CDR3 contains 18 residues. CDR3 protein: CASSTSGLAGPNTGELFF. CDR3 in DNA: TGTGCCAGCAGCACAAGCGGACTAGCGGGACCGAACACCGGGGAGCTGTTTTTT.

The chain employs TRBV4-1 and TRBJ1-3; D is ambiguous. Trimming pared 5 bases from V and 0 bases from J, leaving 11 bases between. CDR1 is MGHRA and CDR2 is YSYEKL in the germline V gene. The CDR3 runs 15 residues. The CDR3 region has the DNA TGCGCCAGCAGCACCGCCCCGGGCTCTGGAAACACCATATATTTT. Amino acids: CASSTAPGSGNTIYF.

This clonotype has more than one count but fewer than ten. CDR3 region: CASSLAGQGLGEAFF. CDR3 nucleotide sequence: TGCGCCAGCAGCTTGGCCGGGCAGGGGTTGGGTGAAGCTTTCTTT. The chain links TRBV5-1 to TRBJ1-1, with D perhaps TRBD1 (6 bases). The CDR3 consists of 15 residues. V shed 0 bases and J shed 7 bases, with 16 bases lying between them. The germline gives CDR1 SGHRS, CDR2 YFSETQ.